The 24 T cell receptor beta chains in this list originate from one sample, sequenced in a study of blood T cells in healthy people across ages (dated by TCRdb to between 2015 and 2016). The library was obtained by 5' RACE. TCRdb records Illumina HiSeq 2500 as the sequencer. A second PCR of roughly 6 to 11 cycles was performed with a sample-barcoded 5' primer and a J-beta primer mix. The raw public data were reprocessed by TCRdb itself: fastp quality trimming at Q25, MiXCR clonotype calling, in-frame beta chains only. For every CDR3 protein sequence, its rows merge into one entry that carries the most common genes and DNA. This sample is represented by more than 900,000 distinct CDR3 sequences; around 25% of them were singletons. The top ten clones comprise around 0.75% of the sample. The same specimen was also included in a second study, on T cells of mothers and their children.

Sequenced sample: blood. These receptors were taken from a girl under 10 years old in good health.

This clonotype was seen more than once but under ten times. The rearrangement links TRBV11-2 to TRBJ2-3; D remains ambiguous. The germline CDR1 and CDR2 sequences are SGHAT and FQNNGV. The CDR3 has 15 residues. Between the trimmed V and J ends, which lost 3 bases and 8 bases, there was a span of 18 bases. The CDR3 loop reads CASSFSALGSGTQYF. The CDR3 nucleotides read TGTGCCAGCAGCTTCTCGGCTCTCGGATCGGGTACGCAGTATTTT.

This clonotype was picked up a small number of times. V is TRBV5-6 and J is TRBJ1-2; no clear D. CDR1 and CDR2 from the germline V gene are SGHDT and YYEEEE. The V and J ends lost 5 bases and 4 bases respectively, with 12 bases between them. The CDR3 covers 13 residues. CDR3 nucleotide sequence: TGTGCCAGCAGTCCTACAGTTTCCTATGGCTACACCTTC. Protein: CASSPTVSYGYTF. Using reference TRBV5-6 and TRBJ1-2 for the parts outside the CDR3, the full variable domain is DAGVTQSPTHLIKTRGQQVTLRCSPKSGHDTVSWYQQALGQGPQFIFQYYEEEERQRGNFPDRFSGHQFPNYSSELNVNALLLGDSALYLCASSPTVSYGYTFGSGTRLTVV.

Remarks on this clonotype: Compared with germline, one end of the junction differs, possibly owing to a read error. The CDR3 bases are TGCTACCCTATCGCCACAGCCCCAGGTGGGGCGCATATGCCGGATCGCGAGCAGTACTTC. This codes for CYPIATAPGGAHMPDREQYF. The chain recombines TRBV7-7 with TRBJ2-7; a weak D match, TRBD1 (5 bases). This CDR3 has 20 residues. The germline gives CDR1 SSHAT, CDR2 FNYEAQ (reference sequence). The full variable domain, its missing parts supplied by reference TRBV7-7 and TRBJ2-7, is GAGVSQSPRYKVTKRGQDVTLRCDPISSHATLYWYQQALGQGPEFLTYFNYEAQPDKSGLPSDRFSAERPEGSISTLTIQRTEQRDSAMYRCYPIATAPGGAHMPDREQYFGPGTRLTVT.

The J gene is TRBJ1-2, the V gene TRBV29-1, with TRBD1 as a possible D gene (6 bases). In germline, CDR1 is SQVTM, CDR2 ANQGSEA. Between the trimmed V and J ends, which lost 6 bases and 6 bases, there was a span of 26 bases. The CDR3 extends over 16 amino acids. In DNA, the CDR3 is TGCAGCGTAATAGAGGGAGCAGGGGAGCGAGGGAATGGCTACACCTTC. Protein product: CSVIEGAGERGNGYTF.

This clonotype has more than one count but fewer than ten. This sequence joins TRBV29-1 and TRBJ2-7, with 11 bases lining up with TRBD1. The J call may be mistaken, given a closer DNA end match to TRBJ2-5. Per germline, CDR1 SQVTM and CDR2 ANQGSEA. The CDR3 sequence is 14 residues long. Here the CDR3 reads CSVGSDRGLETQYF. The DNA of the CDR3 is TGCAGCGTTGGGTCGGACAGGGGGCTGGAGACCCAGTACTTC.

This clonotype turned up a few times. This chain connects TRBV7-2 to TRBJ1-6; D is ambiguous. The CDR3 is 15 residues long. In germline, CDR1 is SGHTA, CDR2 FQGNSA. V gave up 2 bases and J gave up 5 bases, with 10 bases separating them. CDR3 loop: CASSLQFQNNSPLHF. The CDR3 DNA reads TGTGCCAGCAGCTTACAGTTTCAAAATAATTCACCCCTCCACTTT.

The chain combines TRBV12-3 or TRBV12-4 with TRBJ2-1; 9 nucleotides agree with TRBD1. Germline trimming cut 6 bases from V and 8 bases from J; bases unmatched to any gene: 8. The CDR3 contains 14 residues. CDR3 coding DNA: TGTGCCAGCAGGCCGGGACAGGGTACCTATGAGCAGTTCTTC. Residues: CASRPGQGTYEQFF.

The V and J genes are TRBV3-1 and TRBJ2-1; D is perhaps TRBD2 (6 bases). CDR1 is LGHDT and CDR2 is YNNKEL in the germline V gene (reference sequence). Between the trimmed V and J ends, which lost 1 base and 5 bases, there was a span of 15 bases. The CDR3 is 16 amino acids. CDR3: CASSQVGLARNNEQFF. The CDR3 nucleotides read TGTGCCAGCAGCCAAGTTGGGCTAGCGAGGAACAATGAGCAGTTCTTC.

The chain carries TRBV5-1 and TRBJ1-1; 7 bases align to TRBD1. Germline trimming cut 4 bases from V and 1 base from J; bases unmatched to any gene: 7. This CDR3 is 15 amino acids long. CDR1 SGHRS and CDR2 YFSETQ come from the germline V gene. DNA for the CDR3: TGCGCCAGCAGCGCCCCGGGGACAGCGAACACTGAAGCTTTCTTT. Protein sequence: CASSAPGTANTEAFF.

This chain connects TRBV29-1 to TRBJ1-6; the match to TRBD1 covers 9 bases. V shed 5 bases, J shed 6 bases, and the junction held 2 bases outside the gene matches. This CDR3 comprises 13 residues. Germline V gene sequence: CDR1 SQVTM, CDR2 ANQGSEA. CDR3 coding DNA: TGCAGCGTTACGACAGGGGGTAATTCACCCCTCCACTTT. It translates to CSVTTGGNSPLHF.

This clonotype occurred many times. The chain carries TRBV7-9 and TRBJ2-2; unclear D gene. V was trimmed by 1 base and J by 7 bases, leaving 4 bases between them. The CDR3 contains 12 residues. Looked up from germline, CDR1 is SEHNR and CDR2 is FQNEAQ (reference sequence). The DNA of the CDR3 is TGTGCCAGCAGCTTAGGCCACGGGGAGCTGTTTTTT. Amino acid sequence: CASSLGHGELFF. The full variable domain, rest sourced from reference TRBV7-9 and TRBJ2-2, is DTGVSQNPRHKITKRGQNVTFRCDPISEHNRLYWYRQTLGQGPEFLTYFQNEAQLEKSRLLSDRFSAERPKGSFSTLEIQRTEQGDSAMYLCASSLGHGELFFGEGSRLTVL.

This CDR3 is CASSQAGVDNEQFF. CDR3 DNA: TGCGCCAGCAGCCAAGCGGGAGTGGACAATGAGCAGTTCTTC. The chain combines TRBV4-1 with TRBJ2-7; D perhaps matches TRBD2 (6 bases). The J call could be wrong; TRBJ2-1 is a better fit for the DNA end. Germline loops: CDR1 MGHRA, CDR2 YSYEKL. CDR3 length equals 14 residues.

This clonotype came up a few times. The rearrangement uses TRBV5-1 and TRBJ1-2, with D unresolved. V lost 2 bases and J 1 base, leaving 12 bases between the germline ends. This CDR3 is built from 15 residues. Per germline, CDR1 SGHRS and CDR2 YFSETQ. CDR3 in amino acids: CASSFGEGNNYGYTF. Here the CDR3 DNA reads TGCGCCAGCAGCTTCGGGGAAGGGAATAACTATGGCTACACCTTC. The full variable domain, with the rest looked up from reference TRBV5-1 and TRBJ1-2, is KAGVTQTPRYLIKTRGQQVTLSCSPISGHRSVSWYQQTPGQGLQFLFEYFSETQRNKGNFPGRFSGRQFSNSRSEMNVSTLELGDSALYLCASSFGEGNNYGYTFGSGTRLTVV.

V usage is TRBV10-3 and J usage is TRBJ1-3; no clear D. Trimming stripped 7 bases from V and 4 bases from J, with 23 bases between. The CDR3 length is 17 residues. Germline CDR1 and CDR2: ENHRY and SYGVKD. The CDR3 DNA is TGTGCCATCATGGAACCGACCCCAAATAAGGGCGGAAACACCATATATTTT. Protein sequence: CAIMEPTPNKGGNTIYF.

The chain carries TRBV6-2 or TRBV6-3 and TRBJ1-5; 11 bases align to TRBD1. The CDR3 length is 15 residues. Germline loops: CDR1 MNHEY, CDR2 SVGEGT. J gave up 4 bases and V 6 bases, and 5 bases lay outside the gene matches. CDR3 protein: CASSGQGAPNQPQHF. The DNA of the CDR3 is TGTGCCAGCAGCGGACAGGGGGCTCCTAATCAGCCCCAGCATTTT.

This chain joins TRBV29-1 and TRBJ2-5; D unresolved. Germline V gene data show CDR1 as SQVTM and CDR2 as ANQGSEA. Deletions cut 8 bases from V and 4 bases from J, with 14 bases between. CDR3 length: 12 residues. CDR3 sequence (DNA): TGCAGCCATACAGAGGTGTTAGAGACCCAGTACTTC. Its protein product is CSHTEVLETQYF.

This clonotype occurred a few times. The chain links TRBV13 to TRBJ2-3; D might be TRBD2 (6 bases). V shed 5 bases and J shed 4 bases, with 16 bases lying between them. This CDR3 region has 15 residues. CDR1 is PRHDT and CDR2 is FYEKMQ in the germline V gene (reference sequence). The CDR3 here is CASSRLAVAADTQYF. Written as DNA, the CDR3 is TGTGCCAGCAGCCGACTGGCGGTAGCGGCAGATACGCAGTATTTT. Looking up the rest from reference TRBV13 and TRBJ2-3 gives the full variable domain: AAGVIQSPRHLIKEKRETATLKCYPIPRHDTVYWYQQGPGQDPQFLISFYEKMQSDKGSIPDRFSAQQFSDYHSELNMSSLELGDSALYFCASSRLAVAADTQYFGPGTRLTVL.

This clonotype has a handful of counts. The chain employs TRBV6-1 and TRBJ2-5; 7 bases line up with TRBD2. In germline, CDR1 is MNHNS, CDR2 SASEGT. The trim removed 7 bases at V and 1 base at J, leaving 12 bases unmatched. The CDR3 loop spans 16 amino acids. The CDR3 bases are TGTGCCAGCACGCAACAGCTAGCGGACCCCCAAGAGACCCAGTACTTC. Amino acid sequence: CASTQQLADPQETQYF.

The chain has TRBV13 and TRBJ2-3; weak D call: TRBD1 (6 bases). Germline V gene data show CDR1 as PRHDT and CDR2 as FYEKMQ (reference sequence). The CDR3 has 17 residues. Trimming removed 7 bases at V and 3 bases at J, with 23 bases between. This CDR3 reads CASNSPSNTQGTDTQYF. DNA for the CDR3: TGTGCCAGCAATTCCCCGAGTAACACACAGGGAACAGATACGCAGTATTTT. Variable domain in full (rest from reference TRBV13 and TRBJ2-3): AAGVIQSPRHLIKEKRETATLKCYPIPRHDTVYWYQQGPGQDPQFLISFYEKMQSDKGSIPDRFSAQQFSDYHSELNMSSLELGDSALYFCASNSPSNTQGTDTQYFGPGTRLTVL.

The chain employs TRBV28 and TRBJ1-1, with 9 nucleotides matching TRBD1. Germline V lookup: CDR1 MDHEN, CDR2 SYDVKM. The CDR3 spans 16 residues. V shed 4 bases and J 3 bases; nucleotides not matched to a gene: 9. The CDR3 reads CASSYGTGRGDTEAFF. The CDR3, as DNA: TGTGCCAGCAGTTACGGGACAGGGAGGGGGGACACTGAAGCTTTCTTT.

Of note for this clonotype: A junction end diverges from the germline sequence, so it may reflect a read error. This chain joins TRBV29-1 and TRBJ1-1, with a possible D match to TRBD1 (6 bases). Germline V lookup: CDR1 SQVTM, CDR2 ANQGSEA. This CDR3 spans 12 amino acids. The CDR3 DNA is TGCAGCGCTGAATCGGACAGCACTGAAGCTTTCTTT. Its translation: CSAESDSTEAFF. The full variable domain, its missing parts supplied by reference TRBV29-1 and TRBJ1-1, is SAVISQKPSRDICQRGTSLTIQCQVDSQVTMMFWYRQQPGQSLTLIATANQGSEATYESGFVIDKFPISRPNLTFSTLTVSNMSPEDSSIYLCSAESDSTEAFFGQGTRLTVV.

This clonotype was detected many times. The CDR3, as DNA: TGTGCCAGCAGAGGGACTGGGGCCAACGTCCTGACTTTC. This encodes CASRGTGANVLTF. The V call is TRBV7-3, the J call TRBJ2-6; D unclear. The CDR3 contains 13 residues. Trimming removed 6 bases from V and 2 bases from J, with 5 bases in between. Germline CDR1 and CDR2: SGHTA and FQGTGA.

This clonotype was counted only a few times. CDR3 protein: CASSLGIWDRGYEQYF. The CDR3 coding sequence is TGTGCCAGCAGCTTAGGCATTTGGGACAGGGGCTACGAGCAGTACTTC. J is TRBJ2-7 and V is TRBV11-3; 10 bases are a match to TRBD1. CDR1 SGHNT and CDR2 YENEEA come from the germline V gene. V was pared by 1 base and J by 3 bases, with 6 bases of the junction left unmatched. The CDR3 is 16 amino acids.

There are a few counts of this clonotype. V usage is TRBV11-2 and J usage is TRBJ1-5, with D possibly being TRBD1 (5 bases). The V gene's germline CDR1 is SGHAT and CDR2 FQNNGV. The CDR3 totals 15 residues. V was pared by 0 bases and J by 3 bases, with 9 bases between. CDR3 in amino acids: CASSLDWGYNQPQHF. CDR3 coding DNA: TGTGCCAGCAGCTTAGATTGGGGGTACAATCAGCCCCAGCATTTT.